A single sample gave rise to the 5 T cell receptor beta chains below, sequenced in a study of PD-L1 blockade in urothelial cancer. TCRdb's table, derived via immunoSEQ multiplex PCR, lists solely in-frame clones and lacks some. The sample has around 100,000 clones, approximately 85% seen once. The source was PBMCs, collected around atezolizumab (anti-PD-L1) treatment. These receptors were taken from a man aged 50 to 60 with urothelial cancer.

The CDR3 coding sequence is TGTGCCAGCAGCTTTGGGGCACAGCCCCAGCATTTT. It is translated as CASSFGAQPQHF. The rearrangement joins TRBV7-9 to TRBJ1-5, with D tentatively TRBD1 (5 bases). Trimming pared 3 bases from V and 7 bases from J, leaving 7 bases between. Germline V gene data show CDR1 as SEHNR and CDR2 as FQNEAQ (reference sequence). The CDR3 is 12 amino acids.

The rearrangement joins TRBV10-2 to TRBJ2-1; 8 nucleotides agree with TRBD2. Per the germline V gene, CDR1 is WSHSY and CDR2 is SAAADI. V lost 2 bases and J lost 13; bases outside the gene matches: 13. This CDR3 region has 15 residues. CDR3 region: CASSETDLYGRVQFF. Written as DNA, the CDR3 is TGCGCCAGCAGTGAGACAGATCTTTACGGGAGGGTTCAGTTCTTC.

The gene calls are TRBV5-6 and TRBJ1-2, with 7 bases that match TRBD1. Trimming removed 4 bases from V and 7 bases from J; junction bases left unmatched: 1. Germline CDR1 and CDR2: SGHDT and YYEEEE. The length of the CDR3 is 11 residues. The CDR3 region has the DNA TGTGCCAGCAGCCGGGACAGTGGCTACACCTTC. This encodes CASSRDSGYTF.

The V gene is TRBV28, the J gene TRBJ1-2, with TRBD1 matching over 9 bases. The V segment lost 5 bases and the J segment 4 bases; nucleotides outside the gene matches: 5. The CDR3 contains 14 residues. The germline V gene has CDR1 MDHEN and CDR2 SYDVKM. DNA for the CDR3: TGTGCCAGCAGTCTACAGGGGGCGGGCTATGGCTACACCTTC. It codes for CASSLQGAGYGYTF.

The rearrangement joins TRBV5-6 to TRBJ1-2; 9 bases agree with TRBD1. V was pared by 4 bases and J by 7 bases, with 11 bases of the junction left unmatched. Per germline, CDR1 SGHDT and CDR2 YYEEEE. The CDR3 contains 15 residues. The CDR3 sequence is CASSAANRGRGGYTF. DNA for the CDR3: TGTGCCAGCAGCGCAGCGAACAGGGGGCGCGGTGGCTACACCTTC.